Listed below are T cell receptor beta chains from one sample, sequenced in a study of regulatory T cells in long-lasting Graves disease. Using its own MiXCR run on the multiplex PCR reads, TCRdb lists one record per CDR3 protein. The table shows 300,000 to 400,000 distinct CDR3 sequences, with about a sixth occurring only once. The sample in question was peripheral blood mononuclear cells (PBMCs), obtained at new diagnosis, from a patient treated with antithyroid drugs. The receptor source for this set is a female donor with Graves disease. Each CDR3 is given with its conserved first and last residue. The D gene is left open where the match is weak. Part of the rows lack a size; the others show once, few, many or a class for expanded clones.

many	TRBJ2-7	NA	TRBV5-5	CASSLDGGAGEQYF	TGTGCCAGCAGCTTGGATGGGGGGGCCGGCGAGCAGTACTTC
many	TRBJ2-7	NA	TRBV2	CASRAPRRPLSSYEQYF	TGTGCCAGCAGGGCCCCCAGGCGGCCGCTATCATCCTACGAGCAGTACTTC
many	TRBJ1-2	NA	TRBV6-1	CASRKQGRTDLSYGYTF	TGTGCCAGCAGGAAACAGGGACGGACGGATCTAAGCTATGGCTACACCTTC
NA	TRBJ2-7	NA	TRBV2	CASTKGEPPYEQYF	TGTGCCAGCACTAAAGGGGAGCCCCCCTACGAGCAGTACTTC
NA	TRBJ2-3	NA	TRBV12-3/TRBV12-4	CASSWLNTDTQYF	TGTGCCAGCAGTTGGCTTAACACAGATACGCAGTATTTT
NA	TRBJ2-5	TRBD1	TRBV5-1	CASSRSGQGQRETQYF	TGCGCCAGCAGCAGGTCGGGACAGGGTCAACGGGAGACCCAGTACTTC
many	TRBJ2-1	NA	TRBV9	CASSGDAVEQFF	TGTGCCAGCAGCGGGGACGCCGTAGAGCAGTTCTTC
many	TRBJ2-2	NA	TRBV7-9	CASSPHSASNTGELFF	TGTGCCAGCAGCCCCCACTCAGCTTCGAACACCGGGGAGCTGTTTTTT
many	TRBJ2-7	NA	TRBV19	CGTRMGPTYEQYF	TGTGGAACGAGAATGGGCCCAACCTACGAGCAGTACTTC
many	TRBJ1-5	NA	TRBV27	CASSLWGDRDSNQPQHF	TGTGCCAGCAGTTTATGGGGGGACCGGGATAGCAATCAGCCCCAGCATTTT
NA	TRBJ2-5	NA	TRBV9	CASSVAGAPVETQYF	TGTGCCAGCAGCGTGGCTGGCGCTCCCGTGGAGACCCAGTACTTC
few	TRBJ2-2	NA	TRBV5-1	CASLPLGHNTGELFF	TGCGCCAGCCTCCCGCTGGGACACAACACCGGGGAGCTGTTTTTT
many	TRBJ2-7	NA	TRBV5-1	CASSLIAGIEQYF	TGCGCCAGCAGCTTAATTGCGGGAATCGAGCAGTACTTC
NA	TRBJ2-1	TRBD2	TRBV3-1	CASTYGLGNEQFF	TGTGCCAGCACCTATGGACTAGGCAATGAGCAGTTCTTC
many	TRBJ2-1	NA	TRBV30	CAWGKPNEQFF	TGTGCCTGGGGGAAACCGAATGAGCAGTTCTTC
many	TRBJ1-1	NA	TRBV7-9	CASSVRTRDRTEAFF	TGTGCCAGCAGCGTAAGGACCAGGGATCGCACTGAAGCTTTCTTT
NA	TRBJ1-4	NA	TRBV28	CASSFNSEKLFF	TGTGCCAGCAGTTTCAATAGTGAAAAACTGTTTTTT
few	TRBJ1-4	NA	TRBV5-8	CASSESGTAIGLFF	TGTGCCAGCAGCGAATCTGGGACGGCCATCGGGCTGTTTTTT
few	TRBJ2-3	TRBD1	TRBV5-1	CASSGGQGRDLDTQYF	TGCGCCAGCAGCGGGGGACAGGGGCGAGATCTGGATACGCAGTATTTT
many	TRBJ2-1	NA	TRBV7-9	CASSLGPPPGLAYNEQFF	TGTGCCAGCAGCTTAGGCCCTCCCCCGGGACTGGCTTACAATGAGCAGTTCTTC
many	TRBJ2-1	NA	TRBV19	CASSSDHQWYNEQFF	TGTGCCAGTAGTTCAGACCACCAGTGGTACAATGAGCAGTTCTTC
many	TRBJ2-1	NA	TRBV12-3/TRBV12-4	CASRAPGPGIEQFF	TGTGCCAGCAGAGCTCCGGGACCGGGAATCGAGCAGTTCTTC
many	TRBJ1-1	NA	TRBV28	CASSLGAVGAFF	TGTGCCAGCAGTTTAGGGGCCGTTGGAGCTTTCTTT
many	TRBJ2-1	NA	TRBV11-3	CASSLDYPPREFF	TGTGCCAGCAGCTTAGATTACCCCCCGAGAGAGTTCTTC
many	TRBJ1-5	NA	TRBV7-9	CASSLIRGADDQPQHF	TGTGCCAGCAGCTTAATTCGTGGGGCAGACGATCAGCCCCAGCATTTT
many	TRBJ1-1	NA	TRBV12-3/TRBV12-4	CASSLGQGIPEAFF	TGTGCCAGCAGTTTAGGGCAGGGAATCCCTGAAGCTTTCTTT
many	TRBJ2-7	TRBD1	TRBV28	CASSLDTGVEQYF	TGTGCCAGCAGTTTAGACACAGGGGTCGAGCAGTACTTC
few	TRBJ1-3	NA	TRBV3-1	CASSPRGRDDFSGNTIYF	TGTGCCAGCAGCCCCAGGGGCCGGGATGACTTCTCTGGAAACACCATATATTTT
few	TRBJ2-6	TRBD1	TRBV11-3	CASSSGGQGPSGANVLTF	TGTGCCAGCAGCTCAGGGGGACAGGGGCCTTCTGGGGCCAACGTCCTGACTTTC
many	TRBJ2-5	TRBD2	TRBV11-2	CASSLVLASGSVKQTQYF	TGTGCCAGCAGCTTAGTGTTGGCTAGCGGGAGTGTAAAACAGACCCAGTACTTC
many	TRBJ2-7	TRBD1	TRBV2	CASSDRDRGSYEQYF	TGTGCCAGCAGTGACCGGGACAGGGGATCCTACGAGCAGTACTTC
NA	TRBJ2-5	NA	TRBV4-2	CASSQEFDSLVEETQYF	TGTGCCAGCAGCCAAGAGTTTGACAGCCTGGTGGAAGAGACCCAGTACTTC
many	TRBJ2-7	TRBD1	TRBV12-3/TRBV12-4	CASSAWDSERAQYF	TGTGCCAGCTCAGCGTGGGACAGCGAACGGGCGCAGTACTTC
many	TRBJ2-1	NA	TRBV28	CASNPPPPAGQYNEQFF	TGTGCCAGCAACCCACCCCCCCCCGCGGGCCAGTACAATGAGCAGTTCTTC
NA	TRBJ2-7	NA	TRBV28	CASSRITARELPYEQYF	TGTGCCAGCAGTCGTATTACTGCCAGGGAACTACCCTACGAGCAGTACTTC